Sequencing of this TCR beta chain was carried out in a study of early T cells in non-severe SARS-CoV-2 infection. Study information: The sequenced material was bulk RNA from unsorted whole blood, and its chains were unpaired. Notes on the study in general: Lookups in VDJdb leaned toward anti-spike CD8 responses and missed private and CD4 specificities.

The TCR library protocol was used to attach unique molecular identifiers. These identifiers were attached to individual cDNA molecules. MiXCR, run by TCRdb on the 5' RACE reads, gives a single entry per CDR3 protein. This sample has 75,000 to 80,000 distinct CDR3 sequences, with 15% to 20% found just once. This CDR3 comprises 13 residues. Trimming pared 6 bases from V and 10 bases from J, leaving 13 bases between. This clonotype was recorded a few times. Antigen unknown. Sequences were obtained from whole blood. The rearrangement uses TRBV12-3 or TRBV12-4 and TRBJ1-6, with TRBD1 as a possible D gene (5 bases). This clonotype originated in an adult who was a healthcare worker with PCR-confirmed SARS-CoV-2 infection or an uninfected control (not recorded which). In DNA form, the CDR3 reads TGTGCCAGCAGATCCGGGGGGGACTCACCCCTCCACTTT. The encoded protein is CASRSGGDSPLHF.